This T cell receptor (beta chain) originates from a study of CD8 T cells in Susac syndrome. This CDR3 comprises 14 residues. CDR1 and CDR2 from the germline V gene are LGHDT and YNNKEL (reference sequence). V lost 3 bases and J lost 4; bases outside the gene matches: 5. High-throughput TCR beta sequencing covered peripheral CD8+ and CD4+ T cells. The RNA input was roughly 0.45 to 1 ug, and it was reverse transcribed with random hexamers. Amplification of TCR beta CDR3 by immunoSEQ multiplex PCR spanned 54 Vbeta and 13 Jbeta. TCRdb itself ran the immunoSEQ multiplex PCR reads through MiXCR, one entry per CDR3 protein. Of over 120,000 distinct CDR3 sequences in the sample, approximately 93% were seen once.

The gene calls are TRBV3-1 and TRBJ2-7, with 8 bases lining up with TRBD2. Sequencing was done on a sample of CD4+ T cells from PBMCs. The receptor's source is a human donor in good health. DNA for the CDR3: TGTGCCAGCAGCCAGCCGGGACTAGTTTACGAGCAGTACTTC. Translation: CASSQPGLVYEQYF.